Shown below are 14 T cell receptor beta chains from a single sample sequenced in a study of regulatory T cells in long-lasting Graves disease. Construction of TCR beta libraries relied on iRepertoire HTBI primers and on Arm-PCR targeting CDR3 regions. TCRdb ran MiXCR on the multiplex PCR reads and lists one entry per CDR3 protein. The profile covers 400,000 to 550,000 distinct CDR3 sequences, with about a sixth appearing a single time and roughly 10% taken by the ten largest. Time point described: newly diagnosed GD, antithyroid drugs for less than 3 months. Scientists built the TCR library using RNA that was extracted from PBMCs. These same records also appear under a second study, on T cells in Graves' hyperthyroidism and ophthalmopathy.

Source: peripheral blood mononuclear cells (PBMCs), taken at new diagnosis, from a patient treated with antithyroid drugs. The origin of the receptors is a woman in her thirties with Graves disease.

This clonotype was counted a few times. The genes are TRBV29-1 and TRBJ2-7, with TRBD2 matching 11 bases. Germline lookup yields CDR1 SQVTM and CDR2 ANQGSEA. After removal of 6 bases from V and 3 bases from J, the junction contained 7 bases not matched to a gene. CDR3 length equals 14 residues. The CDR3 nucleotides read TGCAGCGTGGTAGCGGGAGGGCCGGGCTACGAGCAGTACTTC. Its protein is CSVVAGGPGYEQYF.

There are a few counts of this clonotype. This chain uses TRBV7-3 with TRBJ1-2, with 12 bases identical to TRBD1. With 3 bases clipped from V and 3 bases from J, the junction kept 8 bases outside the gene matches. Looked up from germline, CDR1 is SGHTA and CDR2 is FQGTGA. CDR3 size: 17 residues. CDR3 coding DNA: TGTGCCAGCAGCTTCCCCGGGACAGGGGGCGCGGACTATGGCTACACCTTC. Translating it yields CASSFPGTGGADYGYTF. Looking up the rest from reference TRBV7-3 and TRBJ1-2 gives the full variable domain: GAGVSQTPSNKVTEKGKYVELRCDPISGHTALYWYRQSLGQGPEFLIYFQGTGAADDSGLPNDRFFAVRPEGSVSTLKIQRTERGDSAVYLCASSFPGTGGADYGYTFGSGTRLTVV.

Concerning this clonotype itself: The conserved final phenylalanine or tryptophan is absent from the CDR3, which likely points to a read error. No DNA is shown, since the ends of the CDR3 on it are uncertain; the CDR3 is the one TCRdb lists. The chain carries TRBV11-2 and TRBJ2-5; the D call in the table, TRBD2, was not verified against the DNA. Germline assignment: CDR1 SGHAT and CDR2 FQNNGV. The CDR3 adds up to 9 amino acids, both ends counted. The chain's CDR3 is CASSLYLAG.

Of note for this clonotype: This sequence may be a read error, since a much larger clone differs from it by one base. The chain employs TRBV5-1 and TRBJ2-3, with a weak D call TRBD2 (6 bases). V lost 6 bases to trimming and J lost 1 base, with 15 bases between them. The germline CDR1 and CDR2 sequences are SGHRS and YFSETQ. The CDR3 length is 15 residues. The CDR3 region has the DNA TGCGCCAGCACCCACCGGGGGAGTGGCACAGATACGCAGTATTTT. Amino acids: CASTHRGSGTDTQYF.

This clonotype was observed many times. The CDR3 spells CASSLVRNYEQYF. The CDR3 DNA follows: TGTGCCAGCAGCTTAGTGCGGAACTACGAGCAGTACTTC. This chain connects TRBV11-3 to TRBJ2-7; D unresolved. The CDR3 consists of 13 residues. Germline CDR1 is SGHNT and CDR2 is YENEEA. Trimming took 1 base from V and 3 from J, leaving 7 bases between them.

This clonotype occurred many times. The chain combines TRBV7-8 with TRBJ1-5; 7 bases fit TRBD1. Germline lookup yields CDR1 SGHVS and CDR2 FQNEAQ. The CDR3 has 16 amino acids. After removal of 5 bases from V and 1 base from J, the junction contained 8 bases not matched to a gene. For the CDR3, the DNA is TGTGCCAGCAGCCCCTGGACAGGTGAAAGCAATCAGCCCCAGCATTTT. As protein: CASSPWTGESNQPQHF.

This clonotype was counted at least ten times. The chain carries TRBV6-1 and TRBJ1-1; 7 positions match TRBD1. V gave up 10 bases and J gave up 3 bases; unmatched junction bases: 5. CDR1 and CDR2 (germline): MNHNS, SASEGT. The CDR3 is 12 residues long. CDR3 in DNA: TGTGCCACCCTAACAGGGGACACTGAAGCTTTCTTT. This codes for CATLTGDTEAFF.

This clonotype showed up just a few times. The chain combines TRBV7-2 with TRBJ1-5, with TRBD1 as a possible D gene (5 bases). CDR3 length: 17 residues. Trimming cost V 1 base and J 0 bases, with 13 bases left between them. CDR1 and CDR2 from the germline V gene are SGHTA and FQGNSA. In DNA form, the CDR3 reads TGTGCCAGCAGCTTAGGCAGGGTAATCTTTAGCAATCAGCCCCAGCATTTT. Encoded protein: CASSLGRVIFSNQPQHF.

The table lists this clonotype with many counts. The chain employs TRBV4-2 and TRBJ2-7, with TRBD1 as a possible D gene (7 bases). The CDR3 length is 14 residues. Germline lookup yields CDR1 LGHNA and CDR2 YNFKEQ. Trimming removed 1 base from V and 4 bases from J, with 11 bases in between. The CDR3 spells CASSQGAGGYEQYF. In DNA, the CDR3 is TGTGCCAGCAGCCAAGGGGCAGGGGGGTACGAGCAGTACTTC.

In DNA form, the CDR3 reads TGCAGTGCCCGCCGAACTAGCGGGAGGTACAATGAGCAGTTCTTC. Amino acid sequence: CSARRTSGRYNEQFF. The gene calls are TRBV20-1 and TRBJ2-1; 12 bases are a match to TRBD2. From germline, CDR1 is DFQATT and CDR2 SNEGSKA (reference sequence). The ends lost 6 bases at V and 4 bases at J; junction bases unmatched: 7. This CDR3 has 15 residues.

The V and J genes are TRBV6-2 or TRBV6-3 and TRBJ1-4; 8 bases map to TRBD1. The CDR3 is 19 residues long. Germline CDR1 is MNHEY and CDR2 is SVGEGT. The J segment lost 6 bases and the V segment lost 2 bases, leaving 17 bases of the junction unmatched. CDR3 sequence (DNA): TGTGCCAGCAGTTACCCACAGACAGGGGACAAATTAAGTGATGAAAAACTGTTTTTT. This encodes CASSYPQTGDKLSDEKLFF.

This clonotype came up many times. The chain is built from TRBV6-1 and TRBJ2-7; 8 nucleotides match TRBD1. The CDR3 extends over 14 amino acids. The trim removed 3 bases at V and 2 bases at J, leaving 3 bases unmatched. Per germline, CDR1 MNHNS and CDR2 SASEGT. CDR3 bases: TGTGCCAGCAGTGACAGGGGGCTGACCTACGAGCAGTACTTC. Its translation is CASSDRGLTYEQYF.

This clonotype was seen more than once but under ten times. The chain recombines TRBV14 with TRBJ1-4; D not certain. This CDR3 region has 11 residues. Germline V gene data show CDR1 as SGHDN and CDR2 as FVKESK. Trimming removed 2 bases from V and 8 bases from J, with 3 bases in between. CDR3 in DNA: TGTGCCAGCAGCCAACTAGAAAAACTGTTTTTT. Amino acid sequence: CASSQLEKLFF.

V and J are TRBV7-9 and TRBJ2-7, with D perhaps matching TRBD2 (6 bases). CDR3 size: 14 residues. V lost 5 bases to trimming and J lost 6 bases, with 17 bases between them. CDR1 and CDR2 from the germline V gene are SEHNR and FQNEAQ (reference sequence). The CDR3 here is CASSAIGGQGEQYF. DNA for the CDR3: TGTGCCAGCAGCGCCATCGGGGGTCAGGGCGAGCAGTACTTC.